This is a list of T cell receptor beta chains from one sample in a study of T-cell memory formation after mild COVID-19. TCRdb independently ran MiXCR on the 5' RACE reads; one entry per CDR3 protein. There are about half a million distinct CDR3 sequences in the sample; 18% occur only once, and roughly an eighth lies in the top ten. Sequencing was carried out using PBMCs or a T cell subset sorted from them (not recorded which). These receptors were obtained from an adult woman who had mild COVID-19 (a few samples of this study predate the infection). Cell type and time point are not known. CDR3s include the opening cysteine and the closing phenylalanine or tryptophan. Fields, in order: clone size, J gene, D gene, V gene, CDR3 protein, CDR3 DNA. D genes are given only for firm matches. Rows give clone size only sometimes, using once, few, many, or a class for an expanded clone.

clone size: -
J gene: TRBJ2-3
D gene: TRBD2
V gene: TRBV20-1
CDR3 protein: CSARPGLAGGFGTDTQYF
CDR3 DNA: TGCAGTGCTAGACCGGGACTAGCGGGAGGGTTCGGCACAGATACGCAGTATTTT

clone size: few
J gene: TRBJ2-1
D gene: TRBD2
V gene: TRBV5-1
CDR3 protein: CASSPLSGGSGYEQFF
CDR3 DNA: TGCGCCAGCAGCCCTCTTTCGGGGGGGAGTGGCTATGAGCAGTTCTTC

clone size: few
J gene: TRBJ2-1
D gene: -
V gene: TRBV11-2
CDR3 protein: CASEKGEQFF
CDR3 DNA: TGTGCCAGCGAAAAAGGTGAGCAGTTCTTC

clone size: -
J gene: TRBJ2-5
D gene: -
V gene: TRBV18
CDR3 protein: CASSPPGKTQYF
CDR3 DNA: TGTGCCAGCTCACCACCGGGGAAGACCCAGTACTTC

clone size: -
J gene: TRBJ1-2
D gene: -
V gene: TRBV6-5
CDR3 protein: CASSSNSPYGYTF
CDR3 DNA: TGTGCCAGCAGTTCTAACAGTCCCTATGGCTACACCTTC

clone size: -
J gene: TRBJ1-4
D gene: TRBD1
V gene: TRBV7-2
CDR3 protein: CASSLGRGLGEKLFF
CDR3 DNA: TGTGCCAGCAGCTTAGGGAGGGGGCTAGGGGAAAAACTGTTTTTT

clone size: few
J gene: TRBJ2-3
D gene: TRBD2
V gene: TRBV9
CDR3 protein: CASSAGGNRVADTQYF
CDR3 DNA: TGTGCCAGCAGCGCGGGGGGGAACAGGGTAGCAGATACGCAGTATTTT

clone size: -
J gene: TRBJ2-1
D gene: -
V gene: TRBV20-1
CDR3 protein: CSASRVHNEQFF
CDR3 DNA: TGCAGTGCTAGCCGCGTCCACAATGAGCAGTTCTTC

clone size: few
J gene: TRBJ2-1
D gene: TRBD2
V gene: TRBV6-5
CDR3 protein: CASSTRTSGSSYNEQFF
CDR3 DNA: TGTGCCAGCAGTACGAGGACTAGCGGGAGCTCCTACAATGAGCAGTTCTTC

clone size: few
J gene: TRBJ2-3
D gene: TRBD2
V gene: TRBV5-1
CDR3 protein: CASSLEAGRALRTDTQYF
CDR3 DNA: TGCGCCAGCAGCTTGGAAGCGGGGAGGGCCCTCCGCACAGATACGCAGTATTTT

clone size: -
J gene: TRBJ1-2
D gene: TRBD1
V gene: TRBV30
CDR3 protein: CAWRTGYGYTF
CDR3 DNA: TGTGCCTGGAGGACAGGGTATGGCTACACCTTC

clone size: -
J gene: TRBJ2-1
D gene: TRBD1
V gene: TRBV7-6
CDR3 protein: CASSSSGTGGTSSYNEQFF
CDR3 DNA: TGTGCCAGCAGCTCCTCCGGGACAGGGGGAACCAGCTCCTACAATGAGCAGTTCTTC

clone size: -
J gene: TRBJ2-4
D gene: -
V gene: TRBV6-2/TRBV6-3
CDR3 protein: CASSYGTPFRLYF
CDR3 DNA: TGTGCCAGCAGTTACGGGACACCGTTTAGGTTGTACTTC

clone size: few
J gene: TRBJ1-5
D gene: TRBD1
V gene: TRBV20-1
CDR3 protein: CSAIDGRGANQPQHF
CDR3 DNA: TGCAGTGCTATAGATGGCAGGGGGGCCAATCAGCCCCAGCATTTT

clone size: -
J gene: TRBJ2-3
D gene: -
V gene: TRBV7-2
CDR3 protein: CASSSNGPQYTDTQYF
CDR3 DNA: TGTGCCAGCAGCTCAAACGGGCCCCAGTACACAGATACGCAGTATTTT

clone size: -
J gene: TRBJ2-1
D gene: -
V gene: TRBV7-9
CDR3 protein: CASSPPSRLLWGEQFF
CDR3 DNA: TGTGCCAGCAGCCCCCCCTCCCGACTGCTCTGGGGTGAGCAGTTCTTC

clone size: few
J gene: TRBJ2-5
D gene: -
V gene: TRBV4-3
CDR3 protein: CASSQDWTEETQYF
CDR3 DNA: TGCGCCAGCAGCCAAGATTGGACAGAGGAGACCCAGTACTTC

clone size: many
J gene: TRBJ1-1
D gene: -
V gene: TRBV7-9
CDR3 protein: CASSSPVNLRNTEAFF
CDR3 DNA: TGTGCCAGCAGCTCACCGGTCAACCTTCGAAACACTGAAGCTTTCTTT

clone size: -
J gene: TRBJ1-1
D gene: TRBD1
V gene: TRBV2
CDR3 protein: CASSWTGGADTEAFF
CDR3 DNA: TGTGCCAGCAGCTGGACAGGGGGCGCAGACACTGAAGCTTTCTTT

clone size: many
J gene: TRBJ1-2
D gene: -
V gene: TRBV12-3/TRBV12-4
CDR3 protein: CASSSRQLGYTF
CDR3 DNA: TGTGCCAGCAGTTCCAGACAACTTGGCTACACCTTC

clone size: few
J gene: TRBJ2-7
D gene: TRBD1
V gene: TRBV7-9
CDR3 protein: CASSSGTESYEQYF
CDR3 DNA: TGTGCCAGCAGCTCCGGGACAGAATCCTACGAGCAGTACTTC

clone size: -
J gene: TRBJ2-4
D gene: -
V gene: TRBV11-2
CDR3 protein: CASSRVGKNIQYF
CDR3 DNA: TGTGCCAGCAGTCGGGTTGGCAAAAACATTCAGTACTTC

clone size: -
J gene: TRBJ2-7
D gene: -
V gene: TRBV7-2
CDR3 protein: CASSPPIGSYEQYF
CDR3 DNA: TGTGCCAGCAGCCCTCCCATAGGCTCCTACGAGCAGTACTTC

clone size: few
J gene: TRBJ2-5
D gene: TRBD2
V gene: TRBV4-2
CDR3 protein: CASSQTGGLAGFGAQYF
CDR3 DNA: TGTGCCAGCAGCCAAACGGGGGGACTAGCGGGGTTCGGCGCCCAGTACTTC

clone size: many
J gene: TRBJ2-3
D gene: -
V gene: TRBV7-2
CDR3 protein: CASSLVGGDTQYF
CDR3 DNA: TGTGCCAGCAGCTTAGTAGGAGGGGATACGCAGTATTTT

clone size: few
J gene: TRBJ2-3
D gene: -
V gene: TRBV29-1
CDR3 protein: CSVPGDSGMDTQYF
CDR3 DNA: TGCAGCGTGCCGGGGGACAGTGGCATGGATACGCAGTATTTT

clone size: -
J gene: TRBJ2-1
D gene: TRBD1
V gene: TRBV7-9
CDR3 protein: CASSHRDRVTEQFF
CDR3 DNA: TGTGCCAGCAGTCACCGGGACAGGGTTACTGAGCAGTTCTTC

clone size: few
J gene: TRBJ1-4
D gene: -
V gene: TRBV5-1
CDR3 protein: CASSLVGSIGEKLFF
CDR3 DNA: TGCGCCAGCAGCTTGGTAGGCAGTATAGGTGAAAAACTGTTTTTT

clone size: few
J gene: TRBJ2-7
D gene: -
V gene: TRBV20-1
CDR3 protein: CSVLGAGSYEQYF
CDR3 DNA: TGCAGCGTGCTGGGGGCCGGGTCCTACGAGCAGTACTTC

clone size: -
J gene: TRBJ1-2
D gene: -
V gene: TRBV7-2
CDR3 protein: CASSKGVMGGYTF
CDR3 DNA: TGTGCCAGCAGCAAAGGGGTCATGGGGGGCTACACCTTC

clone size: -
J gene: TRBJ1-6
D gene: TRBD1
V gene: TRBV27
CDR3 protein: CASSPWTGGGNSPLHF
CDR3 DNA: TGTGCCAGCAGTCCATGGACAGGGGGCGGGAATTCACCCCTCCACTTT

clone size: few
J gene: TRBJ2-2
D gene: -
V gene: TRBV3-1
CDR3 protein: CASTKKGSGELFF
CDR3 DNA: TGTGCCAGCACCAAAAAGGGATCCGGGGAGCTGTTTTTT